Listed below are T cell receptor beta chains from one sample, sequenced in a study of blood T cell repertoires in COVID-19. Generated by immunoSEQ multiplex PCR, the TCRdb table keeps only in-frame clones and is missing some. This table holds 200,000 or so clones, more than 80% found once. The source material was PBMCs or T cells enriched from blood (not recorded which). The receptors stem from a man aged 55 to 70 who had recovered from COVID-19. The conserved cysteine and the conserved F or W are not part of the CDR3 here.

v_gene	j_gene	CDR3aa
TRBV6-5	TRBJ2-7	ASSSLSSYEQY
TRBV18	TRBJ1-1	ASSPLGGQGNTEAF
TRBV10-2	TRBJ1-6	ASSESQGGSGSPLH
TRBV10-1	TRBJ1-4	ASSEERGDKGEKLF
TRBV7-9	TRBJ1-1	ASSRQWNTEAF
TRBV18	TRBJ1-1	ASSPPMGQGGNTEAF
TRBV4-3	TRBJ2-7	ASSQDRGRVLGEQY
TRBV6-1	TRBJ1-1	ASSERQGFTEAF
TRBV19	TRBJ2-7	ASSKVGRWDEQY
TRBV7-6	TRBJ2-2	ASSFTAGQGAGTGELF
TRBV3-1/TRBV3-2	TRBJ2-6	ASSQIYRAGANVLT
TRBV7-2	TRBJ1-6	ASRSHRGPGSPLH
TRBV18	TRBJ2-1	ASSPLSGPYNEQF
TRBV4-3	TRBJ2-3	ASSQDGRGLSDTQY
TRBV11-2	TRBJ2-2	ASSSPGELGTGELF
TRBV7-8	TRBJ1-2	ASSLSLGGTGEYGYT
TRBV29-1	TRBJ1-1	SVEKQGTEAF
TRBV5-6	TRBJ1-5	ASSLQGARGYSNQPQH
TRBV11-2	TRBJ2-7	ASSWPLSYEQY